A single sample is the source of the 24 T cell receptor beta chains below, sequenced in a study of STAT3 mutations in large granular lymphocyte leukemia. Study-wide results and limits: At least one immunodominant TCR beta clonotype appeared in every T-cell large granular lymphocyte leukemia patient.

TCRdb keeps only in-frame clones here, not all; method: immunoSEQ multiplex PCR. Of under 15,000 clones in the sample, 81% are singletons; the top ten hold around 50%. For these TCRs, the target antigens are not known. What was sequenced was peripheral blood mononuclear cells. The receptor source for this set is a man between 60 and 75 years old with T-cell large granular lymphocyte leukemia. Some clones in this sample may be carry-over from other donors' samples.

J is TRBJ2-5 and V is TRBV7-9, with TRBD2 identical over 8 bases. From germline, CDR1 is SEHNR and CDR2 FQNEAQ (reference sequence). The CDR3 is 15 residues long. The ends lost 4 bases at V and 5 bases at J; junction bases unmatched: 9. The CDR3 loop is CASSSAERERETQYF. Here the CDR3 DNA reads TGTGCCAGCAGCTCCGCGGAGCGGGAGCGGGAGACCCAGTACTTC.

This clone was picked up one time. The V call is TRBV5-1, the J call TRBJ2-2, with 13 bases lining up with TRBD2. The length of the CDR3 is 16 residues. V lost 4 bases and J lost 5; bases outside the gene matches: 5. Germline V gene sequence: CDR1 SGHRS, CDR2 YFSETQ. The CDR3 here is CASSPWTSGRTGELFF. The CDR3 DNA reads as TGCGCCAGCAGCCCCTGGACTAGCGGGAGAACCGGGGAGCTGTTTTTT.

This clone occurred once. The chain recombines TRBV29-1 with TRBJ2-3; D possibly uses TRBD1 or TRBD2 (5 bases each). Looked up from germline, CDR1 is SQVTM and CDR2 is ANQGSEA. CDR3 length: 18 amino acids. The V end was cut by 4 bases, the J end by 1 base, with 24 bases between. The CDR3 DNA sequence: TGCAGCGTTGCCTACACAAATTCGAGGGGTCGGGGCACAGATACGCAGTATTTT. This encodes CSVAYTNSRGRGTDTQYF.

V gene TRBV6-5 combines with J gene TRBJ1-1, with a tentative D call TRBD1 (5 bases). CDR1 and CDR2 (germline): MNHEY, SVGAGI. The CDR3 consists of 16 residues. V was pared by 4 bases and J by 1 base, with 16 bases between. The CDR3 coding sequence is TGTGCCAGCAGTTCCTCCATGGGGGTGGGGAACACTGAAGCTTTCTTT. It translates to CASSSSMGVGNTEAFF.

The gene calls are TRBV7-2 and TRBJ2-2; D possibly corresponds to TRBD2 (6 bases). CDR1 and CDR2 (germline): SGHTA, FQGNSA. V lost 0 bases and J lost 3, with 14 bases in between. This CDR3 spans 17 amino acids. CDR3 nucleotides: TGTGCCAGCAGCTTAGCCAGAAGCGGGCTAGACACCGGGGAGCTGTTTTTT. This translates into CASSLARSGLDTGELFF.

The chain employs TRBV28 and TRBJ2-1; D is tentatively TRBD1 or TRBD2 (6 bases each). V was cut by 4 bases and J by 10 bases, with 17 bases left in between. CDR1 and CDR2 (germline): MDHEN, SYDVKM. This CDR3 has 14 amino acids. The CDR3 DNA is TGTGCCAGCAGTTCCGGGGGCGGTCTGAGGGAGCAGTTCTTC. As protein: CASSSGGGLREQFF.

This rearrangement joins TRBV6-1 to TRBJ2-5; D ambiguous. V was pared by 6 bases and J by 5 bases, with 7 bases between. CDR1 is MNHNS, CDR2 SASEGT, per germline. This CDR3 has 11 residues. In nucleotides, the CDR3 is TGTGCCAGCAGGAGGTGGGAGACCCAGTACTTC. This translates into CASRRWETQYF.

CDR3 region: CASSSESGTGGYTF. Here the CDR3 DNA reads TGTGCCAGCAGCTCAGAATCCGGGACAGGGGGTTACACCTTC. The V gene is TRBV7-2, the J gene TRBJ1-2; 11 nucleotides agree with TRBD1. The CDR3 runs 14 residues. Germline CDR1 SGHTA, CDR2 FQGNSA. V shed 4 bases and J 11 bases; nucleotides not matched to a gene: 9.

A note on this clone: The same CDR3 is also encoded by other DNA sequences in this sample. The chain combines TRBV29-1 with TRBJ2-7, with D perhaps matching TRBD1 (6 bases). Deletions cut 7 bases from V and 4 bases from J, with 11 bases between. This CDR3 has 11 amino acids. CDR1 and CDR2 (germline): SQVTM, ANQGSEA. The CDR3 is CSAGTQYEQYF. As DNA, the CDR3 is TGCAGCGCGGGGACACAATACGAGCAGTACTTC.

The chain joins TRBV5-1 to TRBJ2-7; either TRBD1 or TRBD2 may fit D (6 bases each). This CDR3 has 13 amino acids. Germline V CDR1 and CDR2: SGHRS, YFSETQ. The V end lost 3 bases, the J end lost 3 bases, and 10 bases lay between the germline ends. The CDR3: CASSSGEVYEQYF. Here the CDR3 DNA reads TGCGCCAGCAGCTCAGGGGAGGTCTACGAGCAGTACTTC.

This CDR3 is CASSPGRTEETQYF. CDR3 bases: TGTGCCAGCAGCCCCGGTAGGACGGAAGAGACCCAGTACTTC. V is TRBV7-9 and J is TRBJ2-5; D gene ambiguous. The V gene lost 5 bases and the J gene lost 3 bases, with 13 bases spanning the gap. The CDR3 loop spans 14 amino acids. Germline CDR1 is SEHNR and CDR2 is FQNEAQ (reference sequence).

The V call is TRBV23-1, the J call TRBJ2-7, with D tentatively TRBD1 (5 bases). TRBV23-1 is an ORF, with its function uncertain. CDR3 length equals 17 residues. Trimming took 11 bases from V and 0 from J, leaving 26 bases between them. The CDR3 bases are TGCGCCCTTTGCTTTGGGGCGACAGCCGGTAGCTCCTACGAGCAGTACTTC. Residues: CALCFGATAGSSYEQYF.

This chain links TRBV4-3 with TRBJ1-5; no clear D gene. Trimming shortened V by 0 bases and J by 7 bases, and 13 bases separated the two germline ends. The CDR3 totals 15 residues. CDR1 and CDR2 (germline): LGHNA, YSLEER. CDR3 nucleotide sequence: TGCGCCAGCAGCCAAGAACACACCCTGGGCCAGCCCCAGCATTTT. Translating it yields CASSQEHTLGQPQHF.

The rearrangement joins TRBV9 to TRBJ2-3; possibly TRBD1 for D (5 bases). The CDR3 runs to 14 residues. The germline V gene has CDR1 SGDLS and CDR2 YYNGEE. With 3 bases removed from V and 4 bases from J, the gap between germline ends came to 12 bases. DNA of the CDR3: TGTGCCAGCAGCGCCGGCCCCAGGGCAGATACGCAGTATTTT. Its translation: CASSAGPRADTQYF.

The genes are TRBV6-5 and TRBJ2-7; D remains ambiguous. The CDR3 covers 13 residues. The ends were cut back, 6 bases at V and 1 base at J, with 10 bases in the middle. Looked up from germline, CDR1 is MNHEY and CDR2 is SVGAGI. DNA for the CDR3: TGTGCCAGCAGGCCTCAGGTTTCCTACGAGCAGTACTTC. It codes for CASRPQVSYEQYF.

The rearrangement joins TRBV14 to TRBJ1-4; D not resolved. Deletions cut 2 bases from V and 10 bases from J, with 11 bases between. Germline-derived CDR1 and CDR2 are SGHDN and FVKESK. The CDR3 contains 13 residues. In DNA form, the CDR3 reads TGTGCCAGCAGCCAACAGACCTCCAGAAAACTGTTTTTT. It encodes CASSQQTSRKLFF.

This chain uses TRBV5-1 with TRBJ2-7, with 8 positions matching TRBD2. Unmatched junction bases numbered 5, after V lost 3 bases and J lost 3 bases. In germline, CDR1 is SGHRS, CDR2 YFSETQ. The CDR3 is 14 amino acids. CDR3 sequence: CASSYTSGNYEQYF. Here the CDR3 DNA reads TGCGCCAGCAGCTATACTAGCGGAAACTACGAGCAGTACTTC. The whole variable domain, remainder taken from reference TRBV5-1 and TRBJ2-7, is KAGVTQTPRYLIKTRGQQVTLSCSPISGHRSVSWYQQTPGQGLQFLFEYFSETQRNKGNFPGRFSGRQFSNSRSEMNVSTLELGDSALYLCASSYTSGNYEQYFGPGTRLTVT.

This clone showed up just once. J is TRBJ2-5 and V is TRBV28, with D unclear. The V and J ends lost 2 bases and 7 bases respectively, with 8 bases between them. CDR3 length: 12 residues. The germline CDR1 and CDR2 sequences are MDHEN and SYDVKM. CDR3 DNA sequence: TGTGCCAGCAGTTTAGCCCCTGCGACCCAGTACTTC. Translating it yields CASSLAPATQYF.

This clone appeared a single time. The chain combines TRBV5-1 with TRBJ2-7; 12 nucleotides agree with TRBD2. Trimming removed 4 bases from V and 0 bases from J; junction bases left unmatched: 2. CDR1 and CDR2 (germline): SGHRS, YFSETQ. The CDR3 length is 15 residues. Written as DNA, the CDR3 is TGCGCCAGCAGCACGACTAGCGGGGGCTCCTACGAGCAGTACTTC. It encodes CASSTTSGGSYEQYF.

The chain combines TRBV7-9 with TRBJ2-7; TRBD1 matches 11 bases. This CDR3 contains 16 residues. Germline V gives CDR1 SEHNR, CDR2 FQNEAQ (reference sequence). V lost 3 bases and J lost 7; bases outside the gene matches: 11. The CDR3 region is CASSLLRGTGGEEQYF. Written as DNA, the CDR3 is TGTGCCAGCAGCTTGTTGAGGGGGACAGGGGGAGAAGAGCAGTACTTC.

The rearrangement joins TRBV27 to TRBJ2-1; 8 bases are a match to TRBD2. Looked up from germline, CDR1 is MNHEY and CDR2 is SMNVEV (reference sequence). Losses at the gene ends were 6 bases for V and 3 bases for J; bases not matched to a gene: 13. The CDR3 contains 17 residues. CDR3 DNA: TGTGCCAGCAGACCCCCTTCTAGCGGGCCGCTCTACAATGAGCAGTTCTTC. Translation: CASRPPSSGPLYNEQFF.

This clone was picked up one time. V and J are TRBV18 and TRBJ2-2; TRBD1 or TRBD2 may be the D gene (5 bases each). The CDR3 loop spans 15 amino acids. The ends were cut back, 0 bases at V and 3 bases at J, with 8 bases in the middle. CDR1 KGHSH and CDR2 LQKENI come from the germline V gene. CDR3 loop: CASSPPGEYTGELFF. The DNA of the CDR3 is TGTGCCAGCTCACCACCGGGGGAGTACACCGGGGAGCTGTTTTTT.

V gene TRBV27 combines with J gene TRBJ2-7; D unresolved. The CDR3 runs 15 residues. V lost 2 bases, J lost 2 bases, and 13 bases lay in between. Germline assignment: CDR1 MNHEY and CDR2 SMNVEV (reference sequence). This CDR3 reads CASSLKGLGTYEQYF. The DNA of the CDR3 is TGTGCCAGCAGTTTAAAGGGCTTAGGCACCTACGAGCAGTACTTC.

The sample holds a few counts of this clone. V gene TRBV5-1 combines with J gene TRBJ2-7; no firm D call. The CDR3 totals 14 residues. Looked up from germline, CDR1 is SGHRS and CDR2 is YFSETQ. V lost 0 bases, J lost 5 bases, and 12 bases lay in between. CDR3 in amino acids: CASSLGGNGNEQYF. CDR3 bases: TGCGCCAGCAGCTTGGGGGGAAATGGGAACGAGCAGTACTTC. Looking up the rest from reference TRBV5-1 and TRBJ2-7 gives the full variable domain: KAGVTQTPRYLIKTRGQQVTLSCSPISGHRSVSWYQQTPGQGLQFLFEYFSETQRNKGNFPGRFSGRQFSNSRSEMNVSTLELGDSALYLCASSLGGNGNEQYFGPGTRLTVT.